The 26 T cell receptor beta chains given below trace back to one sample, sequenced in a study of T-cell memory formation after mild COVID-19. MiXCR, applied by TCRdb to the 5' RACE reads, yields one record per CDR3 protein. The repertoire includes about 250,000 distinct CDR3 sequences, about 16% of them detected once, and 2% to 2.5% sits in the top ten. The sample consisted of PBMCs or a T cell subset sorted from them (not recorded which). Every receptor here comes from an adult woman who had mild COVID-19 (a few samples of this study predate the infection). Cell type and time point are not known.

This clonotype appeared a few times. The gene calls are TRBV7-9 and TRBJ1-1; 9 nucleotides line up with TRBD1. Trimming cost V 3 bases and J 9 bases; bases outside gene matches: 5. The CDR3 totals 13 residues. CDR1 is SEHNR, CDR2 FQNEAQ, per germline (reference sequence). CDR3: CASSFLDRGQAFF. DNA of the CDR3: TGTGCCAGCAGCTTTTTGGACAGGGGCCAAGCTTTCTTT.

This clonotype was picked up a small number of times. This chain joins TRBV6-5 and TRBJ2-3; 8 bases align to TRBD1. The V segment lost 7 bases and the J segment 6 bases; nucleotides outside the gene matches: 9. This CDR3 region has 14 residues. Germline lookup yields CDR1 MNHEY and CDR2 SVGAGI. CDR3 nucleotides: TGTGCCAGCAATGACAGGGGCCGGCTTGATACGCAGTATTTT. Protein: CASNDRGRLDTQYF.

This clonotype has just a few counts. The chain links TRBV7-2 to TRBJ2-1, with TRBD1 matching over 9 bases. The CDR3 length is 14 residues. Germline V CDR1 and CDR2: SGHTA, FQGNSA. V dropped 5 bases and J dropped 4; count of bases not matched to a gene: 3. This CDR3 is CASSRGQGYNEQFF. DNA for the CDR3: TGTGCCAGCAGCCGGGGACAGGGTTACAATGAGCAGTTCTTC.

This clonotype was detected only a few times. The genes are TRBV7-9 and TRBJ1-6; D remains ambiguous. This CDR3 region has 13 residues. Trimming pared 4 bases from V and 8 bases from J, leaving 9 bases between. In germline, CDR1 is SEHNR, CDR2 FQNEAQ (reference sequence). CDR3 DNA: TGTGCCAGCAGCTCGCGGGGAGATTCACCCCTCCACTTT. This translates into CASSSRGDSPLHF.

The chain couples TRBV24-1 to TRBJ2-3; 7 nucleotides match TRBD2. Trimming removed 3 bases from V and 1 base from J; junction bases left unmatched: 6. Germline CDR1 reads KGHDR; CDR2 reads SFDVKD. The CDR3 loop spans 16 amino acids. The chain's CDR3 is CATSDPGGERTDTQYF. The CDR3 nucleotides read TGTGCCACCAGTGATCCTGGGGGGGAACGCACAGATACGCAGTATTTT.

This clonotype has more than one count but fewer than ten. This chain links TRBV24-1 with TRBJ2-1; TRBD1 aligns across 8 bases. V dropped 3 bases and J dropped 2; count of bases not matched to a gene: 11. This CDR3 is 18 amino acids long. Looked up from germline, CDR1 is KGHDR and CDR2 is SFDVKD. CDR3 amino acids: CATSDIQTGTGAYNEQFF. The CDR3 DNA follows: TGTGCCACCAGTGATATCCAGACCGGGACAGGAGCCTACAATGAGCAGTTCTTC.

This sequence joins TRBV5-1 and TRBJ2-3; TRBD1 agrees at 9 bases. The V segment lost 3 bases and the J segment 2 bases; nucleotides outside the gene matches: 7. Germline V gives CDR1 SGHRS, CDR2 YFSETQ. The CDR3 has 16 amino acids. The CDR3 loop reads CASSSRQGEYTDTQYF. The CDR3 DNA reads TGCGCCAGCAGCTCCCGACAGGGGGAGTACACAGATACGCAGTATTTT.

The chain carries TRBV19 and TRBJ1-2; D perhaps matches TRBD1 (6 bases). V gave up 6 bases and J gave up 7 bases, with 15 bases separating them. The CDR3 runs 13 residues. Looked up from germline, CDR1 is LNHDA and CDR2 is SQIVND (reference sequence). Here the CDR3 reads CASRQAGGSGYTF. Written as DNA, the CDR3 is TGTGCCAGTAGACAAGCGGGGGGCAGTGGCTACACCTTC.

This clonotype was observed a handful of times. V gene TRBV29-1 combines with J gene TRBJ2-1; D might be TRBD1 (6 bases). Trimming removed 8 bases from V and 0 bases from J, with 14 bases in between. The length of the CDR3 is 14 residues. Germline lookup yields CDR1 SQVTM and CDR2 ANQGSEA. Here the CDR3 reads CSMRTVSSYNEQFF. The CDR3 coding sequence is TGCAGCATGCGGACAGTCAGCTCCTACAATGAGCAGTTCTTC.

There are a few counts of this clonotype. This chain joins TRBV11-3 and TRBJ2-1, with TRBD2 matching 9 bases. Germline V gene data show CDR1 as SGHNT and CDR2 as YENEEA. CDR3 length equals 13 residues. After removal of 6 bases from V and 6 bases from J, the junction contained 3 bases not matched to a gene. CDR3 protein: CASRGTSRNEQFF. The CDR3 DNA is TGTGCCAGCAGGGGGACTAGCCGCAATGAGCAGTTCTTC. The full variable domain, completed using reference TRBV11-3 and TRBJ2-1, is EAGVVQSPRYKIIEKKQPVAFWCNPISGHNTLYWYLQNLGQGPELLIRYENEEAVDDSQLPKDRFSAERLKGVDSTLKIQPAELGDSAVYLCASRGTSRNEQFFGPGTRLTVL.

The chain joins TRBV11-2 to TRBJ2-1, with 9 bases that match TRBD2. The junction had 16 bases not matched to a gene; V was cut back by 4 bases and J by 6 bases. The CDR3 runs to 18 residues. CDR1 SGHAT and CDR2 FQNNGV come from the germline V gene. This chain's CDR3 is CASSSLKRAGGPANEQFF. DNA for the CDR3: TGTGCCAGCAGCTCCCTCAAGAGAGCGGGAGGCCCCGCCAATGAGCAGTTCTTC.

This clonotype appeared a few times. The V call is TRBV12-3 or TRBV12-4, the J call TRBJ2-2; TRBD2 aligns across 7 bases. There are 16 residues in the CDR3. V shed 8 bases and J 3 bases; nucleotides not matched to a gene: 12. The CDR3 DNA reads TGTGCCAGCCGCCGCGCCGGGGGGTCGGACACCGGGGAGCTGTTTTTT. Protein sequence: CASRRAGGSDTGELFF.

This clonotype came up a few times. This chain links TRBV24-1 with TRBJ2-5; 11 bases line up with TRBD2. The CDR3 consists of 16 residues. Germline CDR1 is KGHDR and CDR2 is SFDVKD. V shed 3 bases and J 4 bases; nucleotides not matched to a gene: 6. The CDR3 reads CATSDPLAGGRETQYF. In nucleotides, the CDR3 is TGTGCCACCAGTGATCCTCTAGCGGGAGGTAGAGAGACCCAGTACTTC.

This clonotype was counted only a few times. The V call is TRBV20-1, the J call TRBJ2-2; D gene uncertain. From germline, CDR1 is DFQATT and CDR2 SNEGSKA (reference sequence). Trimming removed 3 bases from V and 3 bases from J, with 5 bases in between. This CDR3 is 12 amino acids long. In nucleotides, the CDR3 is TGCAGTGCTAGCGCTTACACCGGGGAGCTGTTTTTT. This encodes CSASAYTGELFF.

The rearrangement joins TRBV7-8 to TRBJ2-5, with 11 bases identical to TRBD2. CDR3 size: 16 residues. The germline V gene has CDR1 SGHVS and CDR2 FQNEAQ. V lost 4 bases to trimming and J lost 5 bases; unmatched junction nucleotides: 9. The CDR3 is CASSSSGTSGGETQYF. CDR3 DNA sequence: TGTGCCAGCAGCTCATCCGGGACTAGCGGCGGGGAGACCCAGTACTTC.

This clonotype was counted a few times. This sequence joins TRBV7-2 and TRBJ1-2; D uncertain. The germline V gene encodes CDR1 SGHTA and CDR2 FQGNSA. CDR3 length equals 16 residues. Trimming left V 0 bases short and J 0 bases short, with 11 bases between. CDR3 residues: CASSLAPKLANYGYTF. The CDR3 region has the DNA TGTGCCAGCAGCTTAGCCCCCAAACTAGCTAACTATGGCTACACCTTC.

In its sample, this clonotype was seen a few times. The V call is TRBV9, the J call TRBJ2-7; no firm D call. The CDR3 spans 14 residues. Germline values: CDR1 SGDLS, CDR2 YYNGEE. V was clipped by 0 bases and J by 2 bases, with 9 bases between them. The DNA of the CDR3 is TGTGCCAGCAGCGTAGCGCAGGCGGCCTACGAGCAGTACTTC. Protein product: CASSVAQAAYEQYF.

V is TRBV12-3 or TRBV12-4 and J is TRBJ1-1; D is perhaps TRBD1 (5 bases). This CDR3 contains 14 residues. The V gene lost 2 bases and the J gene lost 5 bases, with 12 bases spanning the gap. CDR3 nucleotides: TGTGCCAGCAGTTTATCAGGGTTTACGACTGAAGCTTTCTTT. This codes for CASSLSGFTTEAFF.

V usage is TRBV24-1 and J usage is TRBJ2-1; 11 positions match TRBD2. CDR3 length equals 15 residues. Trimming took 4 bases from V and 6 from J; bases not matched to a gene: 4. CDR1 and CDR2 (germline): KGHDR, SFDVKD. CDR3 amino acids: CATSDAGLAVNEQFF. CDR3 coding DNA: TGTGCCACCAGTGACGCGGGACTAGCGGTCAATGAGCAGTTCTTC.

This clonotype showed up just a few times. The chain combines TRBV10-3 with TRBJ2-3; D remains ambiguous. CDR3 length equals 13 residues. V lost 8 bases, J lost 0 bases, and 9 bases lay in between. Germline CDR1 and CDR2: ENHRY and SYGVKD. The CDR3 is CAIAVRSTDTQYF. The CDR3 DNA sequence: TGTGCCATCGCGGTTCGGAGCACAGATACGCAGTATTTT.

This clonotype was counted only a few times. The chain joins TRBV7-3 to TRBJ2-7; 11 bases fit TRBD2. The CDR3 contains 16 residues. V dropped 1 base and J dropped 4; count of bases not matched to a gene: 6. CDR1 is SGHTA and CDR2 is FQGTGA in the germline V gene. CDR3 sequence: CASSLMGLAAGYEQYF. CDR3 in DNA: TGTGCCAGCAGCTTAATGGGACTAGCGGCGGGGTACGAGCAGTACTTC.

This clonotype was seen more than once but under ten times. The chain is built from TRBV4-1 and TRBJ2-2, with 7 bases identical to TRBD2. This CDR3 comprises 16 residues. With 1 base clipped from V and 5 bases from J, the junction kept 7 bases outside the gene matches. Germline lookup yields CDR1 MGHRA and CDR2 YSYEKL. The CDR3 nucleotides read TGCGCCAGCAGCCAAGTCCACGGACTAGGGACCGGGGAGCTGTTTTTT. This translates into CASSQVHGLGTGELFF.

J is TRBJ1-1 and V is TRBV9, with 8 bases matching TRBD1. Germline V gives CDR1 SGDLS, CDR2 YYNGEE. V lost 0 bases to trimming and J lost 4 bases; unmatched junction nucleotides: 8. The CDR3 contains 16 residues. The DNA of the CDR3 is TGTGCCAGCAGCGTAGGAGGACAGGGTCGGGGCACTGAAGCTTTCTTT. This translates into CASSVGGQGRGTEAFF.

This clonotype has ten or more counts. The rearrangement links TRBV5-1 to TRBJ2-7, with 8 bases lining up with TRBD1. The ends lost 4 bases at V and 7 bases at J; junction bases unmatched: 7. From germline, CDR1 is SGHRS and CDR2 YFSETQ. The CDR3 is made up of 13 amino acids. CDR3 nucleotide sequence: TGCGCCAGCAGCCCCGGACAGGGATGGGAGCAGTACTTC. It yields the protein CASSPGQGWEQYF.

This chain uses TRBV9 with TRBJ1-1; D is perhaps TRBD1 (5 bases). Trimming removed 3 bases from V and 6 bases from J, with 18 bases in between. Germline assignment: CDR1 SGDLS and CDR2 YYNGEE. The CDR3 sequence is 15 residues long. CDR3 residues: CASSALPPRDPEAFF. CDR3 DNA: TGTGCCAGCAGCGCCCTTCCTCCCAGGGACCCTGAAGCTTTCTTT. The whole variable domain, remainder taken from reference TRBV9 and TRBJ1-1, is DSGVTQTPKHLITATGQRVTLRCSPRSGDLSVYWYQQSLDQGLQFLIQYYNGEERAKGNILERFSAQQFPDLHSELNLSSLELGDSALYFCASSALPPRDPEAFFGQGTRLTVV.

This clonotype was seen only a few times. V gene TRBV6-4 combines with J gene TRBJ2-2, with unresolved D. The V end was cut by 2 bases, the J end by 3 bases, with 7 bases between. The germline V gene has CDR1 MRHNA and CDR2 SNTAGT. The CDR3 is made up of 14 amino acids. The CDR3 sequence: CASSDRLYTGELFF. The CDR3 region has the DNA TGTGCCAGCAGTGACAGGCTTTACACCGGGGAGCTGTTTTTT.